This TCR beta chain was found in a study (dated by TCRdb to between 2021 and 2023). Comments on this clone: Its target antigen remains unknown. No base-level quality is on record; no much larger clone is a single base apart.

V sheds 1 base and J sheds 2 bases, leaving 9 bases between their ends. The cysteine opens and the phenylalanine closes a CDR3 of 14 amino acids. CDR3 DNA is the only sequence kept; it has 42 bases, read in frame from the first base. In the germline V gene (reference sequence), CDR1 corresponds to LNHDA and CDR2 to SQIVND. TCR beta chain repertoires were profiled by survey-level sequencing on the immunoSEQ platform. As for the authors' bioinformatics: CDR3 amino acid length spectratypes and V-J pairing frequencies were compared, and repertoire diversity was measured with the inverse Simpson index. To annotate clonotypes specific to SARS-CoV-2, CMV, influenza A and EBV, TCR beta CDR3 sequences were compared against VDJdb. Held by TCRdb, this immuneACCESS table contains in-frame sequences only and omits some clones. Under half of the omission traces to an unresolved V gene where checked; the cause of the rest is unknown. The V and J calls and clone size are taken from that table; D and trimming were inferred from the DNA. For this sample there are under 65,000 clones; roughly 93% appear just once. The ten biggest clones cover approximately 11% of the sample.

General conclusions and limits of the study: According to the authors, more investigation is needed, including longitudinal sampling and evaluation of a control group.

For TCR beta sequencing, genomic DNA was taken from unsorted PBMCs, and those PBMCs had been isolated from peripheral blood. Source material: PBMCs. The sequence was collected from a middle-aged man with rheumatoid arthritis. Recombination linked TRBV19 to TRBJ2-7; the D match is possibly TRBD1 or TRBD2, with 5 bases aligned in each. The CDR3 amino acid sequence is: CASSIGGSAYEQYF. Read as DNA, the sequence is TGTGCCAGTAGTATAGGGGGGAGTGCCTACGAGCAGTACTTC. With the portions outside the CDR3 filled from the reference TRBV19 and TRBJ2-7 genes, the complete variable region becomes DGGITQSPKYLFRKEGQNVTLSCEQNLNHDAMYWYRQDPGQGLRLIYYSQIVNDFQKGDIAEGYSVSREKKESFPLTVTSAQKNPTAFYLCASSIGGSAYEQYFGPGTRLTVT.